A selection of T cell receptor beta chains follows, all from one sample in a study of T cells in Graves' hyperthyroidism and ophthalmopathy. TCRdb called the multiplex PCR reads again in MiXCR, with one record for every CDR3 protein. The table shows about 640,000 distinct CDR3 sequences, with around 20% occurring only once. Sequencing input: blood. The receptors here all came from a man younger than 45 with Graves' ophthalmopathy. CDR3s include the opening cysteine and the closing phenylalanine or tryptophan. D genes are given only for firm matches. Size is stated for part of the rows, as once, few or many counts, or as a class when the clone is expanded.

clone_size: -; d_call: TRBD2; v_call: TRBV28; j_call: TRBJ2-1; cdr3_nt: TGTGCCAGCAGCACCACCCAGGGACTAGCGGGAGGGGGGTACTCCTACAATGAGCAGTTCTTC; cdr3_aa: CASSTTQGLAGGGYSYNEQFF
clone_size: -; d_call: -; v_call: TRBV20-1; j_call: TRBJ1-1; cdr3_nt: TGCAGTGCTAGATTGGGGGGGATAAACACTGAAGCTTTCTTT; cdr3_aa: CSARLGGINTEAFF
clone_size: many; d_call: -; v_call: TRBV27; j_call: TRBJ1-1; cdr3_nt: TGTGCCAGCAGTTTTTTGTTTGGCTATAACACTGAAGCTTTCTTT; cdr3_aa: CASSFLFGYNTEAFF
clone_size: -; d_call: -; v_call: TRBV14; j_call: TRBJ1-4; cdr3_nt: TGTGCCAGCAGCCCGAGGGCAGGCGGAGGGGAAAAACTGTTTTTT; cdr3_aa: CASSPRAGGGEKLFF
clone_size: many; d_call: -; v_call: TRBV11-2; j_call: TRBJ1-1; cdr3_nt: TGTGCCAGCAGCCCCAGGTCAGGGAGAGGGACTGAAGCTTTCTTT; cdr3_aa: CASSPRSGRGTEAFF
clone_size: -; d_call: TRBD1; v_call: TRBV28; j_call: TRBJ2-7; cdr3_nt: TGTGCCAGCAGGGGACAGGGTGGGTCCTACGAGCAGTACTTC; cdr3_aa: CASRGQGGSYEQYF
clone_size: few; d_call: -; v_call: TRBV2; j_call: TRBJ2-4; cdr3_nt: TGTGCCAGCAGAAGCAGAGATAGAGAAAACATTCAGTACTTC; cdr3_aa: CASRSRDRENIQYF
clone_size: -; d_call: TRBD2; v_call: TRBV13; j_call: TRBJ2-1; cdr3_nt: TGTGCCAGCAGCCACGGACTAGGCAATGAGCAGTTCTTC; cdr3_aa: CASSHGLGNEQFF
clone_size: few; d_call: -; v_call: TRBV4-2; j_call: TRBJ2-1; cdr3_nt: TGTGCCAGCAGCCAAGATGGAACGGACCTCTCCTACAATGAGCAGTTCTTC; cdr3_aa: CASSQDGTDLSYNEQFF
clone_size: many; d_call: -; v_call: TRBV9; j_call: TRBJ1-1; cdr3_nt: TGTGCCAGCAGCGTAGATTTGGGCACTGAAGCTTTCTTT; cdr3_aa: CASSVDLGTEAFF
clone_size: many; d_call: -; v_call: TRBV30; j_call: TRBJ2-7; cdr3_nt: TGTGCCTGGAGTATGGGGGACTCCTACGAGCAGTACTTC; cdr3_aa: CAWSMGDSYEQYF
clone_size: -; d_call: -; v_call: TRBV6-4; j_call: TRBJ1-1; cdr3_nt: TGTGAGCCGGAGGGGCCAGTCCCTATGAACACTGAAGCTTTCTTT; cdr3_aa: CEPEGPVPMNTEAFF
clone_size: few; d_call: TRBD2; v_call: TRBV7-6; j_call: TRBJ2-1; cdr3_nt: TGTGCCAGCAGCTCAAATGCTGGGACTAGCGGGAGCAATGAGCAGTTCTTC; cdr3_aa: CASSSNAGTSGSNEQFF
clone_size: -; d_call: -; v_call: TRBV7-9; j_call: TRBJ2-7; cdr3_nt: TGTGCCAGCAGCTTAGTTGAAGGGTCGACCTACGAGCGGTACTTC; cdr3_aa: CASSLVEGSTYERYF
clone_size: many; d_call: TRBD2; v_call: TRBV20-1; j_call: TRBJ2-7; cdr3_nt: TGCAGTGCTAGACCCCCCGGGACTAGCGGGAGAAGAGCCTACGAGCAGTACTTC; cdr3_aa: CSARPPGTSGRRAYEQYF
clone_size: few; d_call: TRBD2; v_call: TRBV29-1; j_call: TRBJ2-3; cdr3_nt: TGCAGCGTTGGGCGCGGGAGTAGAGCAGATACGCAGTATTTT; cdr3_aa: CSVGRGSRADTQYF
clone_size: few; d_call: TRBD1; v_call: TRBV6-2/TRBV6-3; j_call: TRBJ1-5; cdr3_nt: TGTGCCAGCAGTTACCAGGGGGCGAACAATCAGCCCCAGCATTTT; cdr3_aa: CASSYQGANNQPQHF
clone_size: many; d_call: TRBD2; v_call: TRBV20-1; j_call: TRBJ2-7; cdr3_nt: TGCAGTGCTAGAAGGACTAGCGGGCCCTACGAGCAGTACTTC; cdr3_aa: CSARRTSGPYEQYF
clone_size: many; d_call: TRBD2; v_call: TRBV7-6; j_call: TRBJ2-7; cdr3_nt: TGTGCCAGCAGCGAAGGGACTAGCGAGTTCTACGAGCAGTACTTC; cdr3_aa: CASSEGTSEFYEQYF
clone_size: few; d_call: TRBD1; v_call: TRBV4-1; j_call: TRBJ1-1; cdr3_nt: TGCGCCAGCAGCCTTTCGCAGGGGGCGAACACTGAAGCTTTCTTT; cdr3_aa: CASSLSQGANTEAFF
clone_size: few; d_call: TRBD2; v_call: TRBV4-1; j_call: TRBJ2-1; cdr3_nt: TGCGCCAGCAGCCGCATAGGAGCGGGAGGGCGTAATGAGCAGTTCTTC; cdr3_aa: CASSRIGAGGRNEQFF
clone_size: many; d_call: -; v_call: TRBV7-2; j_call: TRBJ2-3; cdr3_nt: TGTGCCAGCAGCTTAGCGCAAGGATATAGCACAGATACGCAGTATTTT; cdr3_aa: CASSLAQGYSTDTQYF
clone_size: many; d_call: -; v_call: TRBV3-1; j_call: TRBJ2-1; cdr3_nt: TGTGCCAGCAGCCAGCGAGGGTCGCGAAATGAGCAGTTCTTC; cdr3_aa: CASSQRGSRNEQFF
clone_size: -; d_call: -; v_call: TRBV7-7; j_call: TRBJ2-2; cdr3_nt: TGTGCTAGCAGCCAAAGCTACACCGGGGAGCTGTTTTTT; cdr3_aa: CASSQSYTGELFF
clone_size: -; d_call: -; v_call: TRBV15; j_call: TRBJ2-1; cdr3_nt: TGTGCCACCAGCAGAGGGACCCAGGGCGGATCTCTACAAGGGCAGTTCTTC; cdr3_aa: CATSRGTQGGSLQGQFF
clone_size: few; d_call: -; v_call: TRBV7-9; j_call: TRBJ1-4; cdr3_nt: TGTGCCAGCAGCTACGCCGGGACGACCTATGAAAAACTGTTTTTT; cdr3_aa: CASSYAGTTYEKLFF
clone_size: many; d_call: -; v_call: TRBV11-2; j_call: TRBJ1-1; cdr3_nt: TGTGCCAGCAGCCCGAGGAGAGCTGAAGCTTTCTTT; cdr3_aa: CASSPRRAEAFF
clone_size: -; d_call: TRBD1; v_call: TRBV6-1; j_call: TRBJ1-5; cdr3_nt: TGTGCCAGCAGTCCCCGGGACAGTTCATATAGCAATCAGCCCCAGCATTTT; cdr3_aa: CASSPRDSSYSNQPQHF
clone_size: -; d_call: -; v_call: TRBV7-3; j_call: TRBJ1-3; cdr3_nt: TGTGCCAGCAGCGAAACGGGAGGCTCTGGAAACACCATATATTTT; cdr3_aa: CASSETGGSGNTIYF
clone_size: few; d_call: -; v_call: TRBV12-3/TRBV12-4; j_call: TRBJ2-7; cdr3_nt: TGTGCCAGCAGTTTTGGTTCCAGCGATTACGAGCAGTACTTC; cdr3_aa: CASSFGSSDYEQYF
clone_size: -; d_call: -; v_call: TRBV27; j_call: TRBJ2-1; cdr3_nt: TGTGCCAGCCAGGACCGTCCCAATGAGCAGTTCTTC; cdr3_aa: CASQDRPNEQFF
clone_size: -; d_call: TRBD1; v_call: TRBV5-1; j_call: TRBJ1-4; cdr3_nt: TGCGCCAGCAGCTTGGGACAGGGCTCAACTAATGAAAAACTGTTTTTT; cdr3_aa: CASSLGQGSTNEKLFF
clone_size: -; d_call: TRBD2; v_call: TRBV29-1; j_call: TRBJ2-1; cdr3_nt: TGCAGCGTTGCGCCGGGACTAGCGGGAGTCAATGAGCAGTTCTTC; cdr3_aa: CSVAPGLAGVNEQFF
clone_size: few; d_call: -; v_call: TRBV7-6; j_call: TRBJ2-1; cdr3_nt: TGTGCCAGCAGCTTATCTTTAGGGAGCTCCTACAATGAGCAGTTCTTC; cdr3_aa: CASSLSLGSSYNEQFF
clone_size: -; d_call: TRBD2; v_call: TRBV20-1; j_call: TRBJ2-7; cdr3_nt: TGCAGTGCGAGACCTGGGACTAGCGCTTACGAGCAGTACTTC; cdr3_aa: CSARPGTSAYEQYF
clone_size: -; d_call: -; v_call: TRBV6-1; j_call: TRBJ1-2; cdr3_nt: TGTGCCAGCAGTGAATACTGGGGGCGGGACTATGGCTACACCTTC; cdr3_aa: CASSEYWGRDYGYTF
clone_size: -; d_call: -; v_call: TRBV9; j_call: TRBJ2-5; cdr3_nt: TGTGCCAGCAGCGTAGTTCCCCAGGGGGAGACCCAGTACTTC; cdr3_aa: CASSVVPQGETQYF
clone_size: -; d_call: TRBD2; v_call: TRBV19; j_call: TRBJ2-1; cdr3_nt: TGTGCCAGTAGTAGATGGCGGGAGGACTACAATGAGCAGTTCTTC; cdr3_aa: CASSRWREDYNEQFF
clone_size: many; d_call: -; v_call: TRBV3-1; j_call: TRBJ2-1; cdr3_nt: TGTGCCAGCAGCCAAGCTGTGGAGCGGAGAGACAATGAGCAGTTCTTC; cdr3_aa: CASSQAVERRDNEQFF
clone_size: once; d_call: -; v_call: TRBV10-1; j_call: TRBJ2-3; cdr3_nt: TGCGCCAGCAGTGAAAACGACGGCCCCACAGATACGCAGTATTTT; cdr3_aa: CASSENDGPTDTQYF